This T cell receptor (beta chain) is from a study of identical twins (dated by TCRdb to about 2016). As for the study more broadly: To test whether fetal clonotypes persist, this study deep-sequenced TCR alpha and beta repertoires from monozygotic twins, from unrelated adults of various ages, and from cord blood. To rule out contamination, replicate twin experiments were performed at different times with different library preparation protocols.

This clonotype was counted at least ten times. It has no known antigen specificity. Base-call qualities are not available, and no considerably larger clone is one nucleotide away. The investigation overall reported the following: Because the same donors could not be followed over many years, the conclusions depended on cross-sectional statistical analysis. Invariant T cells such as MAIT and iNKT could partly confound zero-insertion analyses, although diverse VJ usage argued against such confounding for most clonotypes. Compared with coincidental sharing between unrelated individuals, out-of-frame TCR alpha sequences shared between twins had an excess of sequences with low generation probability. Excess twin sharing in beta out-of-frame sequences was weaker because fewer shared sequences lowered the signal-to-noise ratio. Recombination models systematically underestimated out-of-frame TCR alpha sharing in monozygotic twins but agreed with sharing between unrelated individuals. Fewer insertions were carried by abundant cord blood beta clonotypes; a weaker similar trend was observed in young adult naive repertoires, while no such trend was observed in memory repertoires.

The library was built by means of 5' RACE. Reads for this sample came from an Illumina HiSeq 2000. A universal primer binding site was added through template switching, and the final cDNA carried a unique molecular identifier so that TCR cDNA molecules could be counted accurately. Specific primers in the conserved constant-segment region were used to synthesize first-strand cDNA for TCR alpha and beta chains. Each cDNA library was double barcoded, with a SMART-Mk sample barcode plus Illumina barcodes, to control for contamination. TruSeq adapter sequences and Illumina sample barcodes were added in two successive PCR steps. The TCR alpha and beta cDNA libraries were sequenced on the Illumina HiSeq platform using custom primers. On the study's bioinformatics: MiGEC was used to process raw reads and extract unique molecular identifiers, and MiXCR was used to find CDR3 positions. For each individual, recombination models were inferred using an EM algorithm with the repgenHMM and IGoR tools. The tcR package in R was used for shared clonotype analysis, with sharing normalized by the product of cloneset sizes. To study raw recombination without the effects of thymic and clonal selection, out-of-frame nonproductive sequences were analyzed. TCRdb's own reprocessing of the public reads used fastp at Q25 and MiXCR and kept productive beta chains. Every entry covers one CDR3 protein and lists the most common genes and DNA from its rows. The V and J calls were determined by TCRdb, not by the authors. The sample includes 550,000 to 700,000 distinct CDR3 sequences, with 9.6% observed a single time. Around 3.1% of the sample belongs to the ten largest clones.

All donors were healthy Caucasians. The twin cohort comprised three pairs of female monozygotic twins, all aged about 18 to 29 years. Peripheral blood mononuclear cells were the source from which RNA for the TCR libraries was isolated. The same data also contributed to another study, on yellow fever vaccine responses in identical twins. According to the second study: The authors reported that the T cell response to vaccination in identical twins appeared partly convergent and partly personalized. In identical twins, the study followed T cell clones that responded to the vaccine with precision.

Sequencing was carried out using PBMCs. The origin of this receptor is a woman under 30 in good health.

The CDR3 has the sequence CASSTLATSYEQYF. The DNA sequence is as follows: TGTGCCAGCAGTACACTAGCGACTAGCTACGAGCAGTACTTC. This sequence uses TRBV12-3 or TRBV12-4 and TRBJ2-7, with 7 bases in between that match TRBD2. V lost 5 bases and J lost 3 bases, and the count of bases not matched to a germline gene is 7. Inclusive of the bounding cysteine and phenylalanine, the CDR3 is 14 residues long. The only DNA kept is the CDR3, 42 bases in frame from the first base.